Listed here are 5 T cell receptor beta chains from one sample, sequenced in a study of blood T cell repertoires in COVID-19. Measured with immunoSEQ multiplex PCR; TCRdb has only the in-frame clones, and not every one. This table has tens of thousands of clones, over 80% appearing once. Source material: peripheral blood. Source of these receptors: a man at least 80 years old with active or convalescent COVID-19.

The rearrangement uses TRBV5-1 and TRBJ1-2; D perhaps matches TRBD1 (6 bases). CDR3 length equals 14 residues. Germline V CDR1 and CDR2: SGHRS, YFSETQ. Between the trimmed V and J ends, which lost 4 bases and 2 bases, there was a span of 12 bases. The CDR3: CASSGGGQNYGYTF. CDR3 coding DNA: TGCGCCAGCAGCGGAGGTGGACAGAACTATGGCTACACCTTC.

This chain joins TRBV7-2 and TRBJ1-2; D unclear. V was cut by 0 bases and J by 7 bases, with 12 bases left in between. CDR1 is SGHTA and CDR2 is FQGNSA in the germline V gene. The CDR3 has 14 residues. Written as DNA, the CDR3 is TGTGCCAGCAGCTTAGCGCGGGAGGCCGGTGGCTACACCTTC. Its protein product is CASSLAREAGGYTF.

The chain links TRBV9 to TRBJ2-2; 8 nucleotides match TRBD1. With 3 bases clipped from V and 0 bases from J, the junction kept 7 bases outside the gene matches. Germline CDR1 reads SGDLS; CDR2 reads YYNGEE. The CDR3 spans 17 residues. The CDR3 DNA sequence: TGTGCCAGCAGCGAGACACCAGGGGGCCCGAACACCGGGGAGCTGTTTTTT. Protein sequence: CASSETPGGPNTGELFF.

V usage is TRBV10-2 and J usage is TRBJ2-5; D remains ambiguous. The CDR3 is 12 amino acids. V lost 4 bases and J 3 bases, leaving 6 bases between the germline ends. Germline CDR1 reads WSHSY; CDR2 reads SAAADI. The CDR3 nucleotides read TGCGCCAGCAGTGTCCAGAAAGAGACCCAGTACTTC. It specifies CASSVQKETQYF.

This rearrangement joins TRBV3-1 (or the pseudogene TRBV3-2) to TRBJ2-7; TRBD1 agrees at 8 bases. This CDR3 comprises 13 residues. The V gene's germline CDR1 is LGHDT and CDR2 YNNKEL (reference sequence). V lost 2 bases, J lost 7 bases, and 4 bases stayed unmatched. CDR3: CASSQTGGWEQYF. The CDR3 DNA is TGTGCCAGCAGCCAAACAGGGGGTTGGGAGCAGTACTTC.